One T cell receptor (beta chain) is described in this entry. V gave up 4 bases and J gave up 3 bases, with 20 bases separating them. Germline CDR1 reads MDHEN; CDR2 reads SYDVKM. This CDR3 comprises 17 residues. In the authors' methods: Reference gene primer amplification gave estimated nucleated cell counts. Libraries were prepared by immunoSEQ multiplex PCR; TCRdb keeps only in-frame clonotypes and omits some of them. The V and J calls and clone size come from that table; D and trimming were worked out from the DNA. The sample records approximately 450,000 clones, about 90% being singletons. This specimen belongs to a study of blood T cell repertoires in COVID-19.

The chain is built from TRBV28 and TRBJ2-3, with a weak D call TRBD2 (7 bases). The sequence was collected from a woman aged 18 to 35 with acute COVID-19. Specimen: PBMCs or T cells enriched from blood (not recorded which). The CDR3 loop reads CASSSMMGGARTDTQYF. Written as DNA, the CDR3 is TGTGCCAGCAGTTCCATGATGGGGGGGGCGCGGACAGATACGCAGTATTTT.